The 21 T cell receptor beta chains below were found in one sample sequenced in a study of cytomegalovirus exposure and HLA in healthy donors. PCR amplification relied on 60 Vbeta primers (plus 13 Jbeta primers). Assay: immunoSEQ multiplex PCR; the TCRdb copy retains only in-frame clones and omits some. The table has some 200,000 clones, 65% to 85% seen once. Material: PBMCs. Receptors originate from a man aged 45-65 years in good health and CMV-seronegative.

V usage is TRBV30 and J usage is TRBJ2-3; D is possibly TRBD2 (7 bases). The CDR3 runs to 15 residues. Between the trimmed V and J ends, which lost 0 bases and 4 bases, there was a span of 14 bases. From germline, CDR1 is GTSNPN and CDR2 SVGIG (reference sequence). DNA for the CDR3: TGTGCCTGGAGTGTGGGGGGGCTTGGTCCAGATACGCAGTATTTT. Its protein product is CAWSVGGLGPDTQYF.

The gene calls are TRBV28 and TRBJ2-1; 7 positions match TRBD2. The trim removed 6 bases at V and 2 bases at J, leaving 13 bases unmatched. This CDR3 region has 17 residues. Per the germline V gene, CDR1 is MDHEN and CDR2 is SYDVKM. CDR3 amino acids: CASSSLGGSITYNEQFF. In DNA, the CDR3 is TGTGCCAGCAGCTCTCTTGGCGGGAGTATCACCTACAATGAGCAGTTCTTC.

The V gene is TRBV7-8, the J gene TRBJ2-1; 12 nucleotides match TRBD2. J gave up 6 bases and V 5 bases, and 8 bases lay outside the gene matches. The germline V gene encodes CDR1 SGHVS and CDR2 FQNEAQ. The CDR3 runs to 16 residues. CDR3 sequence reads: CASSLQTSGSTNEQFF. The CDR3 DNA reads TGTGCCAGCAGCCTCCAGACTAGCGGGAGCACCAATGAGCAGTTCTTC.

V is TRBV28 and J is TRBJ2-7; 8 bases line up with TRBD1. V dropped 5 bases and J dropped 1; count of bases not matched to a gene: 4. The CDR3 totals 14 residues. Looked up from germline, CDR1 is MDHEN and CDR2 is SYDVKM. The CDR3 loop reads CASSIRQGSYEQYF. CDR3 nucleotides: TGTGCCAGCAGTATTCGACAGGGGTCCTACGAGCAGTACTTC. Combining the CDR3 with reference TRBV28 and TRBJ2-7 gives the whole variable domain DVKVTQSSRYLVKRTGEKVFLECVQDMDHENMFWYRQDPGLGLRLIYFSYDVKMKEKGDIPEGYSVSREKKERFSLILESASTNQTSMYLCASSIRQGSYEQYFGPGTRLTVT.

The J gene is TRBJ1-2, the V gene TRBV4-1; D remains ambiguous. CDR3 length: 14 residues. Trimming shortened V by 0 bases and J by 1 base, and 6 bases separated the two germline ends. Germline V gene sequence: CDR1 MGHRA, CDR2 YSYEKL. In nucleotides, the CDR3 is TGCGCCAGCAGCCAAGATCCGGGTAACTATGGCTACACCTTC. It encodes CASSQDPGNYGYTF.

This clone turned up a few times. The chain links TRBV7-8 to TRBJ2-3, with 9 bases identical to TRBD2. Germline V gene sequence: CDR1 SGHVS, CDR2 FQNEAQ. CDR3 length equals 17 residues. V shed 4 bases, J shed 3 bases, and the junction held 11 bases outside the gene matches. The CDR3 bases are TGTGCCAGCAGCTCAATAGCGGGAGTGGGAAGAACAGATACGCAGTATTTT. Its translation: CASSSIAGVGRTDTQYF. Full variable domain (outside the CDR3, taken from reference TRBV7-8 and TRBJ2-3): GAGVSQSPRYKVAKRGQDVALRCDPISGHVSLFWYQQALGQGPEFLTYFQNEAQLDKSGLPSDRFFAERPEGSVSTLKIQRTQQEDSAVYLCASSSIAGVGRTDTQYFGPGTRLTVL.

Concerning this clone: An end of the junction differs from the germline gene, which may be a read error. The chain has TRBV7-7 and TRBJ2-7; 10 nucleotides match TRBD2. The CDR3 has 14 amino acids. Germline assignment: CDR1 SSHAT and CDR2 FNYEAQ (reference sequence). CDR3 amino acids: CASSLAGGENEQYF. Here the CDR3 DNA reads TGTGCTAGCAGCTTAGCGGGAGGAGAGAACGAGCAGTACTTC.

The chain employs TRBV4-2 and TRBJ1-5, with D possibly matching TRBD1 (6 bases). The germline gives CDR1 LGHNA, CDR2 YNFKEQ. This CDR3 region has 16 residues. V was cut by 4 bases and J by 7 bases, with 20 bases left in between. CDR3 amino acids: CASSPGRVTGLQPQHF. CDR3 coding DNA: TGTGCCAGCAGCCCCGGCCGTGTGACAGGCCTACAGCCCCAGCATTTT.

In the case of this clone: This CDR3 is also generated by other DNA sequences in the sample. The chain is built from TRBV2 and TRBJ1-5, with 7 bases lining up with TRBD1. This CDR3 is built from 15 residues. Trimming cost V 2 bases and J 5 bases; bases outside gene matches: 6. CDR1 and CDR2 from the germline V gene are SNHLY and FYNNEI. This chain's CDR3 is CASSERQGFDQPQHF. The CDR3 DNA reads as TGTGCCAGCAGTGAAAGACAGGGTTTCGATCAGCCCCAGCATTTT. Complete variable domain (other parts from reference TRBV2 and TRBJ1-5): EPEVTQTPSHQVTQMGQEVILRCVPISNHLYFYWYRQILGQKVEFLVSFYNNEISEKSEIFDDQFSVERPDGSNFTLKIRSTKLEDSAMYFCASSERQGFDQPQHFGDGTRLSIL.

This sequence joins TRBV5-1 and TRBJ1-6; 9 nucleotides align to TRBD1. The germline gives CDR1 SGHRS, CDR2 YFSETQ. CDR3 length: 15 residues. The J segment lost 10 bases and the V segment lost 0 bases, leaving 5 bases of the junction unmatched. CDR3 bases: TGCGCCAGCAGCTTGGGGGACAGGGCGCACTCACCCCTCCACTTT. The encoded protein is CASSLGDRAHSPLHF.

The rearrangement joins TRBV30 to TRBJ2-5; D might be TRBD1 (6 bases). The ends were cut back, 3 bases at V and 4 bases at J, with 15 bases in the middle. Germline values: CDR1 GTSNPN, CDR2 SVGIG (reference sequence). The CDR3 contains 14 residues. The CDR3 nucleotides are TGTGCCTGGAGACGAGAAGGGGGTGGAGAGACCCAGTACTTC. As protein: CAWRREGGGETQYF.

The chain carries TRBV28 and TRBJ2-1; D gene ambiguous. Deletions cut 5 bases from V and 8 bases from J, with 10 bases between. The CDR3 extends over 12 amino acids. CDR1 MDHEN and CDR2 SYDVKM come from the germline V gene. The CDR3 protein is CASSPTGDEQFF. The CDR3 bases are TGTGCCAGCAGTCCCACGGGTGATGAGCAGTTCTTC.

The rearrangement joins TRBV19 to TRBJ2-7; a possible D gene is TRBD1 (6 bases). Germline CDR1 and CDR2: LNHDA and SQIVND (reference sequence). The length of the CDR3 is 14 residues. V dropped 5 bases and J dropped 3 bases, with 14 bases sitting between them. This chain's CDR3 is CASSSGTLSYEQYF. The CDR3 bases are TGTGCCAGTAGTTCCGGGACACTCAGCTACGAGCAGTACTTC. Filled out from reference TRBV19 and TRBJ2-7, the complete variable domain reads DGGITQSPKYLFRKEGQNVTLSCEQNLNHDAMYWYRQDPGQGLRLIYYSQIVNDFQKGDIAEGYSVSREKKESFPLTVTSAQKNPTAFYLCASSSGTLSYEQYFGPGTRLTVT.

The count of this clone is one. Written as DNA, the CDR3 is TGTGCCAGCAGCCGCGCCAACCAAGAGACCCAGTACTTC. Encoded protein: CASSRANQETQYF. V usage is TRBV14 and J usage is TRBJ2-5, with D unresolved. Germline V CDR1 and CDR2: SGHDN, FVKESK. V was pared by 4 bases and J by 0 bases, with 6 bases between. The CDR3 spans 13 residues.

The chain links TRBV19 to TRBJ1-1, with 7 bases matching TRBD1. The CDR3 loop spans 14 amino acids. J was trimmed by 6 bases and V by 3 bases; bases with no gene match: 7. Germline assignment: CDR1 LNHDA and CDR2 SQIVND (reference sequence). CDR3 sequence (DNA): TGTGCCAGTAGTATTCGGACAGGTAACGCTGAAGCTTTCTTT. Its translation is CASSIRTGNAEAFF.

The V gene is TRBV25-1, the J gene TRBJ2-1; D remains ambiguous. Germline values: CDR1 MGHDK, CDR2 SYGVNS. V was pared by 2 bases and J by 2 bases, with 7 bases between. CDR3 length: 14 residues. Here the CDR3 DNA reads TGTGCCAGCAGTGAAAGTTCTACCTACAATGAGCAGTTCTTC. It specifies CASSESSTYNEQFF.

V and J are TRBV5-1 and TRBJ1-2; 7 bases are shared with TRBD1. CDR1 and CDR2 (germline): SGHRS, YFSETQ. The CDR3 runs to 15 residues. The V and J ends lost 7 bases and 8 bases, in that order; junction bases with no gene match: 17. The CDR3 bases are TGCGCCAGCGGCGGCAACAGGGGCCCTTATGGCGGCTACACCTTC. Translation gives CASGGNRGPYGGYTF.

The V gene is TRBV6-5, the J gene TRBJ2-2; the D gene is possibly TRBD2 (6 bases). V lost 7 bases, J lost 0 bases, and 9 bases lay in between. Germline V gives CDR1 MNHEY, CDR2 SVGAGI. CDR3 length: 14 amino acids. In DNA form, the CDR3 reads TGTGCCAGCAACGGAGGGGCGAACACCGGGGAGCTGTTTTTT. It codes for CASNGGANTGELFF.

This rearrangement joins TRBV6-5 to TRBJ2-5; D might be TRBD2 (5 bases). In germline, CDR1 is MNHEY, CDR2 SVGAGI. Trimming cost V 6 bases and J 4 bases, with 12 bases left between them. The CDR3 totals 13 residues. This CDR3 reads CASSRSAGETQYF. CDR3 bases: TGTGCCAGCAGCCGCTCGGCGGGAGAGACCCAGTACTTC.

The rearrangement links TRBV4-2 to TRBJ2-7; a possible D gene is TRBD2 (6 bases). Germline V gene data show CDR1 as LGHNA and CDR2 as YNFKEQ. The CDR3 loop spans 15 amino acids. Trimming took 0 bases from V and 5 from J, leaving 14 bases between them. The CDR3 DNA reads TGTGCCAGCAGCCAAGATCGAGGCGGGGTCGACGAGCAGTACTTC. Its translation: CASSQDRGGVDEQYF.

The chain couples TRBV6-5 to TRBJ2-7, with D possibly being TRBD2 (5 bases). Trimming removed 6 bases from V and 5 bases from J, with 14 bases in between. Germline CDR1 is MNHEY and CDR2 is SVGAGI. The CDR3 extends over 13 amino acids. The CDR3 DNA sequence: TGTGCCAGCAGACGGGGTTCGGGCCACGAGCAGTACTTC. Translated: CASRRGSGHEQYF.